A single sample is the source of the 24 T cell receptor beta chains below, sequenced in a study of cytomegalovirus exposure and HLA in healthy donors. It was with 60 Vbeta and 13 Jbeta primers that the PCR ran. Clones were read by immunoSEQ multiplex PCR, and TCRdb kept only the in-frame ones, dropping some. The data show more than 150,000 clones, about 80% seen once. Sequenced: PBMCs. The receptors derive from a woman in her late teens or twenties in good health and CMV-seropositive.

CDR3 nucleotide sequence: TGCGCCAGCAGTACCTTCTGGGGACAGGGTGAAAACACCATATATTTT. Amino acids: CASSTFWGQGENTIYF. This rearrangement joins TRBV4-1 to TRBJ1-3, with 9 bases aligning to TRBD1. The CDR3 is made up of 16 amino acids. Germline CDR1 reads MGHRA; CDR2 reads YSYEKL. With 6 bases clipped from V and 6 bases from J, the junction kept 12 bases outside the gene matches.

Only one count was recorded for this clone. The V and J genes are TRBV28 and TRBJ2-3, with D possibly TRBD1 on 6 matching bases. CDR1 and CDR2 from the germline V gene are MDHEN and SYDVKM. Trimming took 5 bases from V and 3 from J, leaving 15 bases between them. The CDR3 has 15 residues. The CDR3 loop is CASSGTLHPTDTQYF. The CDR3 coding sequence is TGTGCCAGCAGTGGGACACTGCACCCGACAGATACGCAGTATTTT.

This clone has a single count. The chain links TRBV27 to TRBJ1-2; 9 positions agree with TRBD1. Germline trimming cut 8 bases from V and 4 bases from J; bases unmatched to any gene: 17. CDR3 length: 17 amino acids. Germline V gene data show CDR1 as MNHEY and CDR2 as SMNVEV (reference sequence). The CDR3 DNA is TGTGCCAGCCTTAGCTTAACAGGGGGCAATACCGTCTATGGCTACACCTTC. Translated: CASLSLTGGNTVYGYTF.

The J gene is TRBJ2-5, the V gene TRBV7-3; TRBD2 aligns across 8 bases. The V segment lost 5 bases and the J segment 5 bases; nucleotides outside the gene matches: 7. CDR1 is SGHTA, CDR2 FQGTGA, per germline. CDR3 length equals 14 residues. The DNA for the CDR3 is TGTGCCAGCAGCCCAGCGGGGGCGGGGGAGACCCAGTACTTC. Encoded protein: CASSPAGAGETQYF.

V gene TRBV29-1 combines with J gene TRBJ2-5; 8 bases match TRBD1. V dropped 2 bases and J dropped 2; count of bases not matched to a gene: 10. The CDR3 covers 16 residues. Looked up from germline, CDR1 is SQVTM and CDR2 is ANQGSEA. CDR3 bases: TGCAGCGTTGAATCATCGACAGGGGTTTGGCAAGAGACCCAGTACTTC. This sequence encodes CSVESSTGVWQETQYF.

The CDR3 reads CASSLAVRVGGYTF. In nucleotides, the CDR3 is TGTGCCAGCAGCTTAGCCGTCAGGGTGGGAGGCTACACCTTC. This chain connects TRBV7-9 to TRBJ1-2; D is possibly TRBD1 (5 bases). Germline values: CDR1 SEHNR, CDR2 FQNEAQ (reference sequence). The V and J ends lost 0 bases and 8 bases respectively, with 13 bases between them. The CDR3 totals 14 residues.

The rearrangement uses TRBV6-1 and TRBJ2-6; D may be TRBD1 (5 bases). This CDR3 comprises 15 residues. Germline V gene lookup returns CDR1 MNHNS and CDR2 SASEGT. Trimming took 8 bases from V and 4 from J, leaving 15 bases between them. In DNA, the CDR3 is TGTGCCAGCTACCCAGGGTCCTCGGGGGCCAACGTCCTGACTTTC. Amino acids: CASYPGSSGANVLTF.

The chain has TRBV7-2 and TRBJ2-3, with TRBD2 matching over 11 bases. V was pared by 5 bases and J by 1 base, with 14 bases of the junction left unmatched. The CDR3 runs to 19 residues. Germline V gene lookup returns CDR1 SGHTA and CDR2 FQGNSA. The CDR3 region has the DNA TGTGCCAGCAGCCCAGAACGGTCTAGCGGGGGGTACGGCACAGATACGCAGTATTTT. Translation: CASSPERSSGGYGTDTQYF.

This chain uses TRBV5-1 with TRBJ1-2; D not resolved. Germline V gene data show CDR1 as SGHRS and CDR2 as YFSETQ. The CDR3 totals 12 residues. V was cut by 6 bases and J by 7 bases, with 13 bases left in between. CDR3 bases: TGCGCCAGCACCGATGCCCGGGGTGGCTACACCTTC. This sequence encodes CASTDARGGYTF.

The chain links TRBV30 to TRBJ2-5; possibly TRBD1 for D (6 bases). Trimming stripped 5 bases from V and 4 bases from J, with 11 bases between. The CDR3 is 12 amino acids. CDR1 and CDR2 (germline): GTSNPN, SVGIG (reference sequence). The CDR3 sequence is CAWGGHIETQYF. CDR3 bases: TGTGCCTGGGGGGGCCATATAGAGACCCAGTACTTC.

This chain joins TRBV4-3 and TRBJ1-1; D possibly corresponds to TRBD1 (5 bases). The CDR3 length is 17 residues. Trimming stripped 4 bases from V and 0 bases from J, with 18 bases between. Germline CDR1 is LGHNA and CDR2 is YSLEER. The CDR3 DNA reads as TGCGCCAGCAGCCCGAAAAGCGCGACAGACATGAACACTGAAGCTTTCTTT. Translated, it gives CASSPKSATDMNTEAFF.

The V and J genes are TRBV13 and TRBJ1-2, with 8 bases aligning to TRBD1. J gave up 3 bases and V 5 bases, and 8 bases lay outside the gene matches. Germline V gives CDR1 PRHDT, CDR2 FYEKMQ (reference sequence). The CDR3 sequence is 15 residues long. The CDR3 sequence: CASSPGQGGHYGYTF. The CDR3, as DNA: TGTGCCAGCAGCCCAGGACAGGGTGGACACTATGGCTACACCTTC.

The chain carries TRBV11-3 and TRBJ1-2; no clear D. Germline V CDR1 and CDR2: SGHNT, YENEEA. The CDR3 has 14 residues. V lost 0 bases and J 2 bases, leaving 7 bases between the germline ends. The CDR3 nucleotides read TGTGCCAGCAGCTTAGATGGTCAGAACTATGGCTACACCTTC. Its translation is CASSLDGQNYGYTF. Full variable domain (missing parts from reference TRBV11-3 and TRBJ1-2): EAGVVQSPRYKIIEKKQPVAFWCNPISGHNTLYWYLQNLGQGPELLIRYENEEAVDDSQLPKDRFSAERLKGVDSTLKIQPAELGDSAVYLCASSLDGQNYGYTFGSGTRLTVV.

As DNA, the CDR3 is TGTGCCATCAGTGAGTCGGGGGAAGGGGGAGAGACCCAGTACTTC. Amino acids: CAISESGEGGETQYF. The chain joins TRBV10-3 to TRBJ2-5, with D tentatively TRBD1 (6 bases). The V gene lost 0 bases and the J gene lost 4 bases, with 12 bases spanning the gap. Germline lookup yields CDR1 ENHRY and CDR2 SYGVKD. The CDR3 extends over 15 amino acids.

Concerning this clone: The sample holds other DNA sequences that translate to the same CDR3. J is TRBJ2-7 and V is TRBV7-6; TRBD1 matches 9 bases. J lost 4 bases, V lost 5 bases, and 6 bases had no gene match. The CDR3 is 14 amino acids. In germline, CDR1 is SGHVS, CDR2 FNYEAQ. The CDR3 region is CASSPGTGRYEQYF. The CDR3 nucleotides read TGTGCCAGCAGCCCTGGGACAGGGAGGTACGAGCAGTACTTC.

Details on this clone: A junction boundary mismatches the germline segment, possibly from a read error. The rearrangement joins TRBV9 to TRBJ1-2; TRBD1 matches at 7 bases. CDR1 is SGDLS and CDR2 is YYNGEE in the germline V gene. This CDR3 has 15 residues. Written as DNA, the CDR3 is TGTGCCAGCAGCCCTACAGGGGATTATAACTATGGCTGCACCTTC. It codes for CASSPTGDYNYGCTF.

The sample holds a few counts of this clone. The chain links TRBV4-3 to TRBJ2-1; 12 bases are a match to TRBD1. The ends lost 6 bases at V and 6 bases at J; junction bases unmatched: 6. In germline, CDR1 is LGHNA, CDR2 YSLEER. The CDR3 length is 15 residues. CDR3 nucleotide sequence: TGCGCCAGCAGTCTGGGACAGGGGGCGTCCAATGAGCAGTTCTTC. Its translation: CASSLGQGASNEQFF.

In this sample, this clone turned up a few times. The chain links TRBV7-2 to TRBJ1-5; TRBD1 is a possible D gene (5 bases). V was clipped by 3 bases and J by 9 bases, with 12 bases between them. There are 13 residues in the CDR3. Germline loops: CDR1 SGHTA, CDR2 FQGNSA. The CDR3 DNA follows: TGTGCCAGCAGCTTGGGCCTCCAGGGGCCCCAGCATTTT. Translated: CASSLGLQGPQHF.

The rearrangement joins TRBV5-6 to TRBJ2-7; 8 bases are a match to TRBD1. Germline V lookup: CDR1 SGHDT, CDR2 YYEEEE. CDR3 length: 15 amino acids. The trim removed 5 bases at V and 2 bases at J, leaving 9 bases unmatched. The CDR3 region is CASRLSRGHPYEQYF. CDR3 coding DNA: TGTGCCAGCAGATTAAGCAGGGGGCACCCCTACGAGCAGTACTTC.

CDR3 sequence (DNA): TGCGCCAGCAGCCACCCGGCATCTACGGTGAGGCTGTTTTTT. Translation: CASSHPASTVRLFF. The chain employs TRBV4-1 and TRBJ1-4, with D unresolved. The CDR3 is 14 residues long. V was pared by 3 bases and J by 14 bases, with 19 bases between. Germline lookup yields CDR1 MGHRA and CDR2 YSYEKL.

This sequence joins TRBV7-9 and TRBJ1-3; D remains ambiguous. The CDR3 is 17 residues long. Per the germline V gene, CDR1 is SEHNR and CDR2 is FQNEAQ (reference sequence). V was shortened by 1 base and J by 2 bases, with 15 bases between the two germline ends. Here the CDR3 reads CASSLGPRGPTGNTIYF. The CDR3 DNA reads TGTGCCAGCAGCTTAGGACCGCGAGGGCCCACTGGAAACACCATATATTTT.

Note on this clone: This sample also contains other DNA sequences that code for the same CDR3. This chain links TRBV28 with TRBJ2-3, with unresolved D. The V and J ends lost 3 bases and 5 bases respectively, with 12 bases between them. This CDR3 has 14 residues. In germline, CDR1 is MDHEN, CDR2 SYDVKM. Here the CDR3 DNA reads TGTGCCAGCAGTTTTCGCCCTACCAAAGATACGCAGTATTTT. It encodes CASSFRPTKDTQYF.

The chain has TRBV5-6 and TRBJ2-1, with D possibly TRBD2 on 5 matching bases. Trimming pared 4 bases from V and 0 bases from J, leaving 5 bases between. Germline values: CDR1 SGHDT, CDR2 YYEEEE. The CDR3 runs to 13 residues. Written as DNA, the CDR3 is TGTGCCAGCAGCGGGAGCTCCTACAATGAGCAGTTCTTC. Translation gives CASSGSSYNEQFF.

The chain employs TRBV5-1 and TRBJ2-7; 8 nucleotides line up with TRBD1. With 2 bases clipped from V and 5 bases from J, the junction kept 6 bases outside the gene matches. Germline V gene data show CDR1 as SGHRS and CDR2 as YFSETQ. This CDR3 contains 14 residues. The CDR3: CASSLAQGDHEQYF. The CDR3 coding sequence is TGCGCCAGCAGCTTAGCACAGGGGGACCACGAGCAGTACTTC. The variable domain in full, completed from reference TRBV5-1 and TRBJ2-7, reads KAGVTQTPRYLIKTRGQQVTLSCSPISGHRSVSWYQQTPGQGLQFLFEYFSETQRNKGNFPGRFSGRQFSNSRSEMNVSTLELGDSALYLCASSLAQGDHEQYFGPGTRLTVT.